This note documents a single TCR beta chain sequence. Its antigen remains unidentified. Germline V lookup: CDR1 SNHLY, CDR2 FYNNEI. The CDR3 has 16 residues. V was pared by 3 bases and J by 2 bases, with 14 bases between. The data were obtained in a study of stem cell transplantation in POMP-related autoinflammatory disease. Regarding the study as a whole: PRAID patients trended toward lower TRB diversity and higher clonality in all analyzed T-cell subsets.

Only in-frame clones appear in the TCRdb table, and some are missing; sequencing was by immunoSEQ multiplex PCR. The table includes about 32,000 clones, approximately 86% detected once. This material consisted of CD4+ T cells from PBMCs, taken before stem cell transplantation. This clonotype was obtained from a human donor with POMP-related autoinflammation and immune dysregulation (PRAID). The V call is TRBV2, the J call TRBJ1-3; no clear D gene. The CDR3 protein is CASSEDGIGTGNTIYF. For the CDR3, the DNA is TGTGCCAGCAGTGAGGACGGTATAGGTACTGGAAACACCATATATTTT.